This T cell receptor (beta chain) derives from a study of somatic mutations in cytotoxic T cells in rheumatoid arthritis. Data came from immunoSEQ multiplex PCR; TCRdb stores just in-frame clones and leaves some out. The sample records several thousand clones, just under 80% being singletons. This CDR3 region has 15 residues. The J segment lost 2 bases and the V segment lost 5 bases, leaving 7 bases of the junction unmatched. Germline V gene lookup returns CDR1 SEHNR and CDR2 FQNEAQ (reference sequence). Note on this clone: Its antigen is unidentified.

Study-wide results and limits: The study found that the largest CD8+ clone exceeded 20% of CD8+ cells in about an eighth of the 65 patients.

Sequencing used CD8+ T cells sorted from blood. The clonotype originates from an adult with rheumatoid arthritis. The chain employs TRBV7-9 and TRBJ2-3; 7 bases match TRBD1. The CDR3 region has the DNA TGTGCCAGCAGCGTAGTAGACAGGGACACAGATACGCAGTATTTT. Its translation is CASSVVDRDTDTQYF. Full variable domain (missing parts from reference TRBV7-9 and TRBJ2-3): DTGVSQNPRHKITKRGQNVTFRCDPISEHNRLYWYRQTLGQGPEFLTYFQNEAQLEKSRLLSDRFSAERPKGSFSTLEIQRTEQGDSAMYLCASSVVDRDTDTQYFGPGTRLTVL.